This is a list of T cell receptor beta chains from one sample in a study of control samples from healthy donors and cancer patients. The repertoire was sequenced with immunoSEQ multiplex PCR; TCRdb's copy has only in-frame clones and lacks some. Of around 180,000 clones in the sample, around 88% are singletons; the top ten hold approximately 4.9%. The sequenced sample was blood. The receptors originated from a woman in her 30s in good health. CDR3s include the opening cysteine and the closing phenylalanine or tryptophan. The D gene is left open where the match is weak. Expanded clones are given a class, and other clones once, few, many or no size at all.

TRBJ1-2	.	TRBD1	TRBV4-1	TGCGCCAGCAGTTCAGACAGGGGCTCCCTGAGAAGCTACACCTTC	CASSSDRGSLRSYTF
TRBJ2-3	.	.	TRBV28	TGTGCCAGCAGAACCCCGGGACACTACACAGATACGCAGTATTTT	CASRTPGHYTDTQYF
TRBJ2-2	.	TRBD2	TRBV5-1	TGCGCCAGCAGCGCTTTAGCGGGAGCCGGGGAGCTGTTTTTT	CASSALAGAGELFF
TRBJ2-2	.	.	TRBV24-1	TGTGCCACCAGTGATTTTAGCCAGGGCCCCGGGGAGCTGTTTTTT	CATSDFSQGPGELFF
TRBJ2-1	.	.	TRBV4-2	TGTGCCAGCAGCCCCAAGACTATGGGGGGGCCGGGGGGTGAGCAGTTCTTC	CASSPKTMGGPGGEQFF
TRBJ2-6	many	.	TRBV19	TGTGCCAGTAATTGGGAGACCGGGGCCAACGTCCTGACTTTC	CASNWETGANVLTF
TRBJ2-1	.	.	TRBV18	TGTGCCAGCTCACCACGTGTTGGAAATGAGCAGTTCTTC	CASSPRVGNEQFF
TRBJ2-6	.	.	TRBV19	TGTGCCAGTGAGACTCCGAGGGGCGCAGGGGCCAACGTCCTGACTTTC	CASETPRGAGANVLTF
TRBJ2-7	.	TRBD2	TRBV7-9	TGTGCCAGCAGCTCGATAAGCGGGACCGTGACCGAGCAGTACTTC	CASSSISGTVTEQYF
TRBJ2-5	.	TRBD1	TRBV5-4	TGTGCCAGCAGCATGGACAGGGGAGAGACCCAGTACTTC	CASSMDRGETQYF
TRBJ2-1	.	.	TRBV19	TGTGCCAGTAGTATAATCCGCTCGACAGGGAGGTTTTACAATGAGCAGTTCTTC	CASSIIRSTGRFYNEQFF
TRBJ2-7	.	.	TRBV14	TGTGCCAGCAGCCAAGTACGGGGTTACGAGCAGTACTTC	CASSQVRGYEQYF
TRBJ2-7	.	.	TRBV18	TGTGCCAGCTCACCCAGGCTGGGGGACTCCTACGAGCAGTACTTC	CASSPRLGDSYEQYF
TRBJ1-4	.	.	TRBV27	TGTGCCAGCAGTTCGCAAATGACCTCGGGGGTTTCTAATGAAAAACTGTTTTTT	CASSSQMTSGVSNEKLFF
TRBJ2-5	.	TRBD1	TRBV3-1/TRBV3-2	TGTGCCAGCAGCCGATCGGGACAGGGGGTGTGGGAGACCCAGTACTTC	CASSRSGQGVWETQYF
TRBJ2-1	.	.	TRBV10-1	TGCGCCAGCAGTATCTCGAGCTCCTACAATGAGCAGTTCTTC	CASSISSSYNEQFF
TRBJ1-1	.	TRBD1	TRBV28	TGTGCCAGCAGTCCGGGACAGGATTACATGAGCACTGAAGCTTTCTTT	CASSPGQDYMSTEAFF
TRBJ2-1	few	.	TRBV14	TGTGCCAGCAGCCAAGACTCGAGTTTCCACAATGAGCAGTTCTTC	CASSQDSSFHNEQFF
TRBJ1-1	.	.	TRBV5-1	TGCGCCAGCAGCTTTACGGAGAACACTGAAGCTTTCTTT	CASSFTENTEAFF
TRBJ2-3	few	.	TRBV7-8	TGTGCCAGCAGTGGCTTGTATGGAGGGACAGATACGCAGTATTTT	CASSGLYGGTDTQYF
TRBJ1-1	.	TRBD1	TRBV28	TGTGCCAGCAGTTTATGGGGCCAGGGGGACACTGAAGCTTTCTTT	CASSLWGQGDTEAFF
TRBJ2-1	.	.	TRBV29-1	TGCAGCGTTCTTCCTCTGCGGTCCCACAATGAGCAGTTCTTC	CSVLPLRSHNEQFF
TRBJ1-5	.	TRBD1	TRBV12-3/TRBV12-4	TGTGCCAGCAGCAGGGGGCGTCGGCAGCCCCAGCATTTT	CASSRGRRQPQHF
TRBJ2-3	.	.	TRBV18	TGTGCCAGCTCACCGGGCGGGAAAAACACAGATACGCAGTATTTT	CASSPGGKNTDTQYF
TRBJ1-4	.	TRBD1	TRBV19	TGTGCCAGTAGTCTCGCGACAGGGGGCCTGAGGAAACTGTTTTTT	CASSLATGGLRKLFF
TRBJ2-1	.	.	TRBV3-1/TRBV3-2	TGTGCCAGCAGCCAAGACCCCCTGAGCACTGGGGGACTCAATGAGCAGTTCTTC	CASSQDPLSTGGLNEQFF
TRBJ2-2	few	.	TRBV6-5	TGTGCCAGCAGGAACACCGGGGAGCTGTTTTTT	CASRNTGELFF
TRBJ1-2	.	.	TRBV5-6	TGTGCCAGCAGCTTCCCCGGGTCAACCTATGGCTACACCTTC	CASSFPGSTYGYTF